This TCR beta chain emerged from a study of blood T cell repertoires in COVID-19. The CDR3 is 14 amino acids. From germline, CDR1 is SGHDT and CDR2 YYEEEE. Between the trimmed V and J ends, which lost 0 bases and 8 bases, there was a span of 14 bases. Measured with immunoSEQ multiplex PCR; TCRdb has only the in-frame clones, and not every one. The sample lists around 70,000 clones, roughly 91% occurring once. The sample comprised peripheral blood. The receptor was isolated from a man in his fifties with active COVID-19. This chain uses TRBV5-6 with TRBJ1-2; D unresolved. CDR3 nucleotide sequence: TGTGCCAGCAGCTTGGCTGGCGCCGCGGGGGGCTACACCTTC. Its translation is CASSLAGAAGGYTF.